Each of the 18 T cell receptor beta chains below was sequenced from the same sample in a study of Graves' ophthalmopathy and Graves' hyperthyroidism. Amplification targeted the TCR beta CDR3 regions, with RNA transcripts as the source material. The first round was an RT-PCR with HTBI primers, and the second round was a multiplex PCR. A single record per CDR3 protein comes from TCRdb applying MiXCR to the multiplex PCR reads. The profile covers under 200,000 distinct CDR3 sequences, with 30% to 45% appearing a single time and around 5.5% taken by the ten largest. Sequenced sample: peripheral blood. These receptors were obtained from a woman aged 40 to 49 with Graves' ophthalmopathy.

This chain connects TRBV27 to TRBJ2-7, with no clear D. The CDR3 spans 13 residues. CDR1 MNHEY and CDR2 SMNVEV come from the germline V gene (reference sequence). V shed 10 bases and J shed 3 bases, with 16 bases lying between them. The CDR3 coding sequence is TGTGCCACCTCTGTCGCCAAGAACTACGAGCAGTACTTC. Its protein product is CATSVAKNYEQYF.

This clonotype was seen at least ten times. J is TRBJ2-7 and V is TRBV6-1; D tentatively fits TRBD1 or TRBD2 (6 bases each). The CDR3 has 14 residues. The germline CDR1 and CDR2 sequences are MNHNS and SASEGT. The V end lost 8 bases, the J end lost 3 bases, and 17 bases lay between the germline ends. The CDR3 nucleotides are TGTGCCAGCGGGAAGGGGGGACTGAGCTACGAGCAGTACTTC. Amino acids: CASGKGGLSYEQYF.

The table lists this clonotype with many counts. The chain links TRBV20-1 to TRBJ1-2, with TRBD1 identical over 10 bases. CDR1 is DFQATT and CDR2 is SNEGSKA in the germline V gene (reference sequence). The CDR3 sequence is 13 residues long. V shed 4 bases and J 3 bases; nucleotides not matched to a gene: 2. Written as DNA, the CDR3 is TGCAGTGCTATGACAGGGGGCGACTATGGCTACACCTTC. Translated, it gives CSAMTGGDYGYTF.

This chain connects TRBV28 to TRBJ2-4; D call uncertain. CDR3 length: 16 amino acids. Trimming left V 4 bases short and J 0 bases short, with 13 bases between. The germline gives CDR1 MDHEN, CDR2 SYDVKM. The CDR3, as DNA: TGTGCCAGCAGTTACGGCACATTAGTAGCCAAAAACATTCAGTACTTC. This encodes CASSYGTLVAKNIQYF.

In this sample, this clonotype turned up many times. CDR3 bases: TGTGCCAGCAGGTCGACTAGCGGGAGATCCTACGAGCAGTACTTC. Encoded protein: CASRSTSGRSYEQYF. The chain combines TRBV28 with TRBJ2-7, with 12 nucleotides matching TRBD2. V dropped 6 bases and J dropped 1; count of bases not matched to a gene: 4. Germline V lookup: CDR1 MDHEN, CDR2 SYDVKM. CDR3 length: 15 amino acids. The complete variable domain, with remaining parts taken from reference TRBV28 and TRBJ2-7, reads DVKVTQSSRYLVKRTGEKVFLECVQDMDHENMFWYRQDPGLGLRLIYFSYDVKMKEKGDIPEGYSVSREKKERFSLILESASTNQTSMYLCASRSTSGRSYEQYFGPGTRLTVT.

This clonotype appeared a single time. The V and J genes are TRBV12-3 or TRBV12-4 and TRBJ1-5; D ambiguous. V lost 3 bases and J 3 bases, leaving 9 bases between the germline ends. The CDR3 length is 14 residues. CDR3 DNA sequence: TGTGCCAGCAGTTTTGAGGCATACAATCAGCCCCAGCATTTT. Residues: CASSFEAYNQPQHF.

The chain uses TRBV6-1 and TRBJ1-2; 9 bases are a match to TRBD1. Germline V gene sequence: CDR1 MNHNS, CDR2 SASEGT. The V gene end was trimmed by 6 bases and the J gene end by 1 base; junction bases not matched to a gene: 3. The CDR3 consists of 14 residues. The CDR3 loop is CASSWDRVNYGYTF. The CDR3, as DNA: TGTGCCAGCAGCTGGGACAGGGTTAACTATGGCTACACCTTC.

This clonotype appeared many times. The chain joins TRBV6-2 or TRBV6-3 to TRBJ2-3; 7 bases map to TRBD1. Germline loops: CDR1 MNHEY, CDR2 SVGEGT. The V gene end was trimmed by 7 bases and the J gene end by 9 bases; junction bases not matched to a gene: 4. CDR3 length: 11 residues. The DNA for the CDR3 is TGTGCCAGCACCGACAGGGCGACGCAGTATTTT. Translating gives CASTDRATQYF.

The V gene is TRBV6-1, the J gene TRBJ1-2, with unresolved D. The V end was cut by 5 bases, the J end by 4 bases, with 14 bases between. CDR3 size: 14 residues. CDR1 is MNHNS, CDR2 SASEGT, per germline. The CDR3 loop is CASSPLIGSYGYTF. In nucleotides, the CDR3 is TGTGCCAGCAGTCCGCTGATAGGGAGCTATGGCTACACCTTC.

CDR3 coding DNA: TGTGCCAGCGGGACCCTACAAGAGACCCAGTACTTC. This sequence encodes CASGTLQETQYF. The V call is TRBV2, the J call TRBJ2-5; possibly TRBD1 or TRBD2 for D (5 bases each). The CDR3 sequence is 12 residues long. Germline-derived CDR1 and CDR2 are SNHLY and FYNNEI. V gave up 8 bases and J gave up 2 bases, with 9 bases separating them.

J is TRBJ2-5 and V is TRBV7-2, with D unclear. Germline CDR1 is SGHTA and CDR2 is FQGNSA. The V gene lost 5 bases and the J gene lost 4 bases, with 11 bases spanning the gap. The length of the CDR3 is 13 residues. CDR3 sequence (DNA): TGTGCCAGCAGCATGATGATTGGAGAGACCCAGTACTTC. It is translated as CASSMMIGETQYF.

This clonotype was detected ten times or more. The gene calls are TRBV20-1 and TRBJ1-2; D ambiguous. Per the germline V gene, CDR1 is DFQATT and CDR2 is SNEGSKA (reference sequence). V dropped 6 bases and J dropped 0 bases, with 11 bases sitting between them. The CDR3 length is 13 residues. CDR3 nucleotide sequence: TGCAGTGCCGCCGACACCTCTAACTATGGCTACACCTTC. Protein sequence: CSAADTSNYGYTF.

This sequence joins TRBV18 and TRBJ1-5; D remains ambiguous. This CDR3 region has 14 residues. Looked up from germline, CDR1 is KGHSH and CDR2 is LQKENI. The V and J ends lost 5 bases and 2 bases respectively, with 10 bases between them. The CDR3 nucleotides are TGTGCCAGCTCAGAACAAACAGGCAATCAGCCCCAGCATTTT. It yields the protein CASSEQTGNQPQHF.

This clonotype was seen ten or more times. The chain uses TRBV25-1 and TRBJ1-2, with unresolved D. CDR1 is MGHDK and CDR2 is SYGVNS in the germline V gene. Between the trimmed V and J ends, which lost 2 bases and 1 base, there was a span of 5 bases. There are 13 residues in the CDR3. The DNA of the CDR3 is TGTGCCAGCAGTGAAAACAGTAACTATGGCTACACCTTC. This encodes CASSENSNYGYTF.

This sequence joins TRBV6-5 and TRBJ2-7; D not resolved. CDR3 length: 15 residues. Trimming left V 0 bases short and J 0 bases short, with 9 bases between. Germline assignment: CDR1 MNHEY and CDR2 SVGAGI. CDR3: CASSYSNLFSYEQYF. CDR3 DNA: TGTGCCAGCAGTTACTCGAACCTTTTCTCCTACGAGCAGTACTTC.

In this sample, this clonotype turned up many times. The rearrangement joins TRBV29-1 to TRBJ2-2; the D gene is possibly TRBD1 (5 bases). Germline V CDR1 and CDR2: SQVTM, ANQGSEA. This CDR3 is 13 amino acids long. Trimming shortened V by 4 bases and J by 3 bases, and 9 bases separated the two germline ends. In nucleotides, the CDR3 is TGCAGCGTTGGGGGCAGATACACCGGGGAGCTGTTTTTT. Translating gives CSVGGRYTGELFF.

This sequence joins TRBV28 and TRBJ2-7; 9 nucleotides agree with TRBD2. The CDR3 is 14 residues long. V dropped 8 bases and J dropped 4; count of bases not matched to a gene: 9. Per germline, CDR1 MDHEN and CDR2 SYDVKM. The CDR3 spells CASLGLAGTYEQYF. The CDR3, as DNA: TGTGCCAGCCTCGGCCTAGCGGGGACTTACGAGCAGTACTTC.

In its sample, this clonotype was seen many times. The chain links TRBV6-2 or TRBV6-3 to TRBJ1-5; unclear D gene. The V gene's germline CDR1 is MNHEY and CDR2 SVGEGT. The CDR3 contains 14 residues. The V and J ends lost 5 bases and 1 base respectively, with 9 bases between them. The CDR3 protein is CASSPSVSNQPQHF. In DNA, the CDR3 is TGTGCCAGCAGTCCCTCAGTAAGCAATCAGCCCCAGCATTTT.